Listed below are T cell receptor beta chains from one sample, sequenced in a study of shared T cell receptors in the human thymus. Method: immunoSEQ multiplex PCR; TCRdb's copy keeps in-frame clones and lacks some. The repertoire holds approximately 580,000 clones, with around 78% as singletons. This sample was also put to use in a study of human thymus T cells.

What was sequenced was thymocytes. All receptors come from a boy less than two years old with a congenital heart defect. Both conserved end residues are part of each CDR3. D genes are given only for firm matches. The size field is filled for only some rows; it gives once, few, many or a size class.

CDR3: CASSFPKDTQYF; DNA: TGTGCCAGCAGTTTCCCCAAAGATACGCAGTATTTT; J: TRBJ2-3; V: TRBV28; D: -; size: -
CDR3: CASSGIPGTTTYEQYF; DNA: TGCGCCAGCAGCGGGATCCCCGGGACTACTACCTACGAGCAGTACTTC; J: TRBJ2-7; V: TRBV5-1; D: TRBD2; size: once
CDR3: CASSLEGHAIYEQYF; DNA: TGCGCCAGCAGCTTGGAAGGACACGCCATCTACGAGCAGTACTTC; J: TRBJ2-7; V: TRBV5-1; D: -; size: -
CDR3: CASSLLAPSTSGRGYEQYF; DNA: TGTGCCAGCAGTTTATTAGCTCCCTCGACTAGCGGGAGGGGGTACGAGCAGTACTTC; J: TRBJ2-7; V: TRBV28; D: TRBD2; size: few
CDR3: CASRKIAGAGNEQFF; DNA: TGTGCCAGCAGGAAAATAGCGGGAGCGGGCAATGAGCAGTTCTTC; J: TRBJ2-1; V: TRBV27; D: TRBD2; size: -
CDR3: CASSPNPPREKHGYTF; DNA: TGTGCCAGCAGCCCTAACCCCCCCAGGGAAAAGCATGGCTACACCTTC; J: TRBJ1-2; V: TRBV9; D: -; size: -
CDR3: CASSRRLAGAYNEQFF; DNA: TGCGCCAGCAGCCGAAGGCTAGCGGGAGCGTACAATGAGCAGTTCTTC; J: TRBJ2-1; V: TRBV4-3; D: TRBD2; size: -
CDR3: CAWSSTKYSNQPQHF; DNA: TGTGCCTGGAGTTCGACAAAATATAGCAATCAGCCCCAGCATTTT; J: TRBJ1-5; V: TRBV30; D: -; size: few
CDR3: CASSVTGLARAYEQYF; DNA: TGCGCCAGCAGTGTTACCGGCCTAGCAAGAGCCTACGAGCAGTACTTC; J: TRBJ2-7; V: TRBV10-2; D: -; size: -
CDR3: CASGSAYRGDSYEQYF; DNA: TGTGCCAGCGGTTCTGCATACAGGGGTGACTCCTACGAGCAGTACTTC; J: TRBJ2-7; V: TRBV6-5; D: TRBD1; size: -
CDR3: CASSPGTGSFNEQFF; DNA: TGTGCCAGCTCACCAGGGACAGGATCCTTCAATGAGCAGTTCTTC; J: TRBJ2-1; V: TRBV18; D: TRBD1; size: -
CDR3: CASSSGPPGQAYYSNQPQHF; DNA: TGTGCCAGCAGCTCCGGGCCTCCGGGACAGGCTTATTATAGCAATCAGCCCCAGCATTTT; J: TRBJ1-5; V: TRBV5-4; D: TRBD1; size: -
CDR3: CASTPGQGSTYEQYF; DNA: TGTGCCAGCACCCCGGGACAGGGGTCTACCTACGAGCAGTACTTC; J: TRBJ2-7; V: TRBV11-2; D: TRBD1; size: few
CDR3: CASRSGLTATYEQYF; DNA: TGTGCCAGCAGGTCTGGGCTAACGGCCACCTACGAGCAGTACTTC; J: TRBJ2-7; V: TRBV28; D: -; size: -
CDR3: CAWGSPDRNTEAFF; DNA: TGTGCCTGGGGCAGCCCTGACAGGAACACTGAAGCTTTCTTT; J: TRBJ1-1; V: TRBV30; D: -; size: -
CDR3: CASSPNRDRGRGNEKLFF; DNA: TGTGCCAGCAGCCCAAACCGGGACAGGGGGCGCGGTAATGAAAAACTGTTTTTT; J: TRBJ1-4; V: TRBV7-8; D: TRBD1; size: -
CDR3: CSAEPGYTQYF; DNA: TGCAGTGCTGAGCCCGGGTATACGCAGTATTTT; J: TRBJ2-3; V: TRBV20-1; D: -; size: once